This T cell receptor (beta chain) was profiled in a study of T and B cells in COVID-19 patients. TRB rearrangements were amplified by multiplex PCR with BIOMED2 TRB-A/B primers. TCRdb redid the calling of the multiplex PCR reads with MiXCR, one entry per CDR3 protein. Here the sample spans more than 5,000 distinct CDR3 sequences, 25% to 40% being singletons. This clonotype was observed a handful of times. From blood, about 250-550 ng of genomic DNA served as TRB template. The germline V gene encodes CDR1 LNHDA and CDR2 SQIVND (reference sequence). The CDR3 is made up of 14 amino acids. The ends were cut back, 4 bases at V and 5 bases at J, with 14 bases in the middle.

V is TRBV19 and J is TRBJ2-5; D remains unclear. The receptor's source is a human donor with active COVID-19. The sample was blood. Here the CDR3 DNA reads TGTGCCAGTAGTAGCAGTCCTTACGAGGAGACCCAGTACTTC. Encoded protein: CASSSSPYEETQYF.